Below are 13 T cell receptor beta chains sequenced from a single sample in a study of OX40 agonist ivuxolimab in advanced cancers. Profiling relied on immunoSEQ multiplex PCR, and the TCRdb table lists in-frame clones only, not all of them. The sample lists approximately 70,000 clones, around nine tenths seen once, with around 2.3% in the top ten. This material consisted of CD4+ or CD8+ T cells sorted from blood, taken in a trial of the OX40 agonist ivuxolimab. These receptors all come from an adult with an advanced solid tumor such as melanoma, head and neck, liver or kidney cancer.

The rearrangement uses TRBV2 and TRBJ2-7, with 10 bases aligning to TRBD1. With V trimmed by 11 bases and J by 3 bases, 4 bases remained unmatched. The germline V gene has CDR1 SNHLY and CDR2 FYNNEI. The CDR3 sequence is 12 residues long. Here the CDR3 reads CAGGQGGYEQYF. CDR3 DNA sequence: TGTGCCGGAGGACAGGGGGGCTACGAGCAGTACTTC.

The gene calls are TRBV2 and TRBJ2-3; 8 bases agree with TRBD2. Germline V gene data show CDR1 as SNHLY and CDR2 as FYNNEI. The CDR3 is made up of 14 amino acids. With V trimmed by 6 bases and J by 5 bases, 7 bases remained unmatched. CDR3 sequence reads: CASSWREARDTQYF. Written as DNA, the CDR3 is TGTGCCAGCAGCTGGCGGGAGGCCCGAGATACGCAGTATTTT.

The chain couples TRBV5-6 to TRBJ2-7; D remains ambiguous. The CDR3 is 12 residues long. Germline V gives CDR1 SGHDT, CDR2 YYEEEE. The germline V and J ends were trimmed by 3 bases and 0 bases, with 4 bases remaining between them. CDR3 protein: CASSSSSYEQYF. The CDR3 coding sequence is TGTGCCAGCAGCTCAAGCTCCTACGAGCAGTACTTC.

There are a few counts of this clone. V and J are TRBV10-3 and TRBJ2-5; 11 bases are a match to TRBD2. The trim removed 8 bases at V and 6 bases at J, leaving 5 bases unmatched. CDR1 is ENHRY, CDR2 SYGVKD, per germline. The CDR3 consists of 13 residues. This chain's CDR3 is CAIGGLAVKTQYF. The CDR3 DNA is TGTGCCATCGGGGGACTAGCGGTAAAGACCCAGTACTTC.

This clone came up a few times. V usage is TRBV5-6 and J usage is TRBJ1-1, with 8 bases fitting TRBD1. This CDR3 spans 12 amino acids. V trimming: 3 bases; J trimming: 8 bases; junction bases outside the gene matches: 3. Germline V lookup: CDR1 SGHDT, CDR2 YYEEEE. CDR3 in amino acids: CASSYGTGEAFF. Here the CDR3 DNA reads TGTGCCAGCAGCTACGGGACAGGCGAAGCTTTCTTT.

Only a few counts were recorded for this clone. This chain connects TRBV5-1 to TRBJ2-5; a possible D gene is TRBD1 (6 bases). Germline V gene data show CDR1 as SGHRS and CDR2 as YFSETQ. The CDR3 contains 13 residues. The V and J ends lost 5 bases and 4 bases respectively, with 12 bases between them. CDR3 in amino acids: CASSSGASETQYF. DNA for the CDR3: TGCGCCAGCAGTTCAGGGGCTTCAGAGACCCAGTACTTC.

The chain couples TRBV29-1 to TRBJ1-1, with D hard to call. Germline V lookup: CDR1 SQVTM, CDR2 ANQGSEA. The CDR3 covers 12 residues. Trimming cost V 4 bases and J 6 bases, with 12 bases left between them. DNA for the CDR3: TGCAGCGTTGTAGAAGCGGACGCTGAAGCTTTCTTT. Translating it yields CSVVEADAEAFF.

The chain couples TRBV11-2 to TRBJ2-3; 16 bases match TRBD2. The CDR3 loop spans 17 amino acids. Germline V gene data show CDR1 as SGHAT and CDR2 as FQNNGV. J was trimmed by 2 bases and V by 5 bases; bases with no gene match: 4. The CDR3 region is CASSPGLAGGNTDTQYF. In DNA, the CDR3 is TGTGCCAGCAGCCCGGGACTAGCGGGAGGGAACACAGATACGCAGTATTTT.

The gene calls are TRBV10-3 and TRBJ2-5; D remains ambiguous. The CDR3 has 12 amino acids. Per germline, CDR1 ENHRY and CDR2 SYGVKD. Deletions cut 8 bases from V and 0 bases from J, with 7 bases between. In DNA, the CDR3 is TGTGCCATCGGGCAGGACCAAGAGACCCAGTACTTC. This codes for CAIGQDQETQYF.

A single count supports this clone. CDR3 sequence: CASTQSRAYEQYF. CDR3 DNA: TGTGCCAGCACTCAATCGCGGGCCTACGAGCAGTACTTC. The rearrangement uses TRBV5-6 and TRBJ2-7; a possible D gene is TRBD2 (5 bases). V lost 6 bases and J lost 2, with 12 bases in between. Germline loops: CDR1 SGHDT, CDR2 YYEEEE. CDR3 length: 13 amino acids.

The sample holds one count of this clone. This chain links TRBV7-9 with TRBJ1-6; D call uncertain. The germline gives CDR1 SEHNR, CDR2 FQNEAQ (reference sequence). The CDR3 length is 15 residues. The V end lost 0 bases, the J end lost 4 bases, and 7 bases lay between the germline ends. The CDR3 nucleotides read TGTGCCAGCAGCTTAGCAGGCGGTTATAATTCACCCCTCCACTTT. This codes for CASSLAGGYNSPLHF.

The V gene is TRBV30, the J gene TRBJ1-2; D is undetermined. Deletions cut 2 bases from V and 7 bases from J, with 14 bases between. CDR1 is GTSNPN and CDR2 is SVGIG in the germline V gene (reference sequence). The CDR3 has 13 residues. In nucleotides, the CDR3 is TGTGCCTGGAGTAGGCGACAATTCGCTGGCTACACCTTC. Protein product: CAWSRRQFAGYTF.

The chain recombines TRBV5-1 with TRBJ2-7; 9 bases are a match to TRBD1. Germline V gene lookup returns CDR1 SGHRS and CDR2 YFSETQ. V dropped 4 bases and J dropped 5; count of bases not matched to a gene: 7. The CDR3 extends over 14 amino acids. The CDR3: CASSPGQGRDEQYF. CDR3 in DNA: TGCGCCAGCAGCCCGGGACAGGGTCGCGACGAGCAGTACTTC.